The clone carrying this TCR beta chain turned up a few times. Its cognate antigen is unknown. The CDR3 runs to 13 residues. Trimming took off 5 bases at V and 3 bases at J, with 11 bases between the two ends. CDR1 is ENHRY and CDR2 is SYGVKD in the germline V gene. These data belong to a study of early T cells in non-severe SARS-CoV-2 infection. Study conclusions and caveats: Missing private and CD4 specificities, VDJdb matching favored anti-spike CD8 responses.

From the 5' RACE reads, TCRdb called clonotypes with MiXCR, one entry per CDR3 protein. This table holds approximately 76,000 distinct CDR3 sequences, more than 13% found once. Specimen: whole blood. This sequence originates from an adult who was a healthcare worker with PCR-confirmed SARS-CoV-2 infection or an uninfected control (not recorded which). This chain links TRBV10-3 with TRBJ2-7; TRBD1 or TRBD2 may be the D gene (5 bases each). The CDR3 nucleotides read TGTGCCATCAGTTTCTCGGGGCTCTACGAGCAGTACTTC. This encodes CAISFSGLYEQYF.